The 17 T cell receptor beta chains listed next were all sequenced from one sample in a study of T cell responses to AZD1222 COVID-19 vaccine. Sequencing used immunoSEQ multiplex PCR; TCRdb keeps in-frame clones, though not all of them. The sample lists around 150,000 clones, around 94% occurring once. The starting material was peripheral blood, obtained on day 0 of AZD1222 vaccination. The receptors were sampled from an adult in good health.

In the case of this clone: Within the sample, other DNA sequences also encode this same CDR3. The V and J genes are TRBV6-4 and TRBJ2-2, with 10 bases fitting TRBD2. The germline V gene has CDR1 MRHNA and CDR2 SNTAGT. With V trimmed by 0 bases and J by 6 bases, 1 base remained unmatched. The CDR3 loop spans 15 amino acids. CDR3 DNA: TGTGCCAGCAGTGACTCAGCGGGGGGGCCCGGGGAGCTGTTTTTT. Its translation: CASSDSAGGPGELFF.

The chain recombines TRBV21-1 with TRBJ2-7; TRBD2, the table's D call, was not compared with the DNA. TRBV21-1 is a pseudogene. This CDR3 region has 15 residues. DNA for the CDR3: TGTGCCAGCACCTCCGGGACGGGAGTCTCCCACGAGCAGTACGTC. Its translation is CASTSGTGVSHEQYV.

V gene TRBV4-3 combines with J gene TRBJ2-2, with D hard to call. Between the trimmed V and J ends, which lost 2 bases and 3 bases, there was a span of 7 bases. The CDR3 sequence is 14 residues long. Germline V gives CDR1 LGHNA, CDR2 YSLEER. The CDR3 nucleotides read TGCGCCAGCAGCCAAACTTTTGACACCGGGGAGCTGTTTTTT. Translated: CASSQTFDTGELFF.

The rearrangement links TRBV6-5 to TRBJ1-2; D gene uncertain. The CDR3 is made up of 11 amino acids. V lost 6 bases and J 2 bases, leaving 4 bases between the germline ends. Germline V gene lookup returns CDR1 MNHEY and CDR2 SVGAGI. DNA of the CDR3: TGTGCCAGCAGCCTAAACTATGGCTACACCTTC. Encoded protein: CASSLNYGYTF.

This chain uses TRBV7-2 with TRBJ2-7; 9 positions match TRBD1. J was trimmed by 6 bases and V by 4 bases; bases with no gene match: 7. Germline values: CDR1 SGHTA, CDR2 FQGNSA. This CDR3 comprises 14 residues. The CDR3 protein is CASSSGTGFSEQYV. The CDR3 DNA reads TGTGCCAGCAGCTCAGGGACAGGGTTCTCCGAGCAGTACGTC.

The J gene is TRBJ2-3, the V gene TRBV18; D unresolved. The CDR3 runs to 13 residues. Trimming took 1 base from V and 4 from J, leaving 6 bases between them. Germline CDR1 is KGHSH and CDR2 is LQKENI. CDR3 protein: CASSPQEADTQYF. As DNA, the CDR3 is TGTGCCAGCTCACCACAAGAGGCAGATACGCAGTATTTT. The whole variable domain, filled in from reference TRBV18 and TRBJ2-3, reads NAGVMQNPRHLVRRRGQEARLRCSPMKGHSHVYWYRQLPEEGLKFMVYLQKENIIDESGMPKERFSAEFPKEGPSILRIQQVVRGDSAAYFCASSPQEADTQYFGPGTRLTVL.

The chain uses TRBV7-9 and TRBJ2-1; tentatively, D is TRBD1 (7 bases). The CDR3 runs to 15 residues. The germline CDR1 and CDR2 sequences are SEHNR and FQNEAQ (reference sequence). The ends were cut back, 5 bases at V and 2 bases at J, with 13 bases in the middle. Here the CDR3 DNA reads TGTGCCAGCAGCAGCGGGCAGGGGGCCTACAATGAGCAGTTCTTC. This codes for CASSSGQGAYNEQFF.

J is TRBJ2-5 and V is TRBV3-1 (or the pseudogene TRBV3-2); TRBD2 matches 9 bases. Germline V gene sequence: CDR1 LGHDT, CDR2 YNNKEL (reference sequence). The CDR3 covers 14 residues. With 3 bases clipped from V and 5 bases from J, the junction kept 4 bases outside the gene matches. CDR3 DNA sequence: TGTGCCAGCAGCCACCGCGGGGGGGCCGAGACCCAGTACTTC. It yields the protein CASSHRGGAETQYF.

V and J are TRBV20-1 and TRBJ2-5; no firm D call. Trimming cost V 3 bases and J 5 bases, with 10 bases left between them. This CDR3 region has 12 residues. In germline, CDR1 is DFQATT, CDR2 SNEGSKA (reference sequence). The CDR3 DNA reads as TGCAGTGCTAGTTTTTTGGGGGAGACCCAGTACTTC. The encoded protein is CSASFLGETQYF.

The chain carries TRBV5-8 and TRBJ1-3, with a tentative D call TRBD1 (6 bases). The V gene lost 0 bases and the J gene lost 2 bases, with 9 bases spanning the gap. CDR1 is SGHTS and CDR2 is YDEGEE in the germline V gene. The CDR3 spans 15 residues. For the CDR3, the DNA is TGTGCCAGCAGCTTGGTTCGGACAGCTGGAAACACCATATATTTT. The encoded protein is CASSLVRTAGNTIYF.

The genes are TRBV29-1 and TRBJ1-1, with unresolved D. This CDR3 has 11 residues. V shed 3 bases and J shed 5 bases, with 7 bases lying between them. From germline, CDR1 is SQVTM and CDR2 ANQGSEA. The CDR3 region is CSVDFVTEAFF. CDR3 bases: TGCAGCGTTGATTTTGTAACTGAAGCTTTCTTT.

CDR3 bases: TGTGCCAGCAGCTCCGCACCCGTAACTGAAGCTTTCTTT. Protein: CASSSAPVTEAFF. V is TRBV9 and J is TRBJ1-1; D is unresolved. This CDR3 has 13 amino acids. Germline V CDR1 and CDR2: SGDLS, YYNGEE. V shed 4 bases and J shed 5 bases, with 12 bases lying between them.

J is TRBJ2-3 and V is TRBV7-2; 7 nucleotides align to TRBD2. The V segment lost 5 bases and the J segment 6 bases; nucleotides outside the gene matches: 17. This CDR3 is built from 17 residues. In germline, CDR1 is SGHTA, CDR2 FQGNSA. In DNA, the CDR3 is TGTGCCAGCAGCCCCCGGGTAGCGGGCCTCCCGGGGGATACGCAGTATTTT. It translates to CASSPRVAGLPGDTQYF.

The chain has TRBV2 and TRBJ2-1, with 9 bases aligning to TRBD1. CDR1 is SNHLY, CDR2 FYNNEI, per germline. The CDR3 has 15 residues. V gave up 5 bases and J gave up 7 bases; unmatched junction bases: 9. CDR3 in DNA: TGTGCCAGCAGTCCGGGACAGGGATTTCGGAATGAGCAGTTCTTC. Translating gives CASSPGQGFRNEQFF.

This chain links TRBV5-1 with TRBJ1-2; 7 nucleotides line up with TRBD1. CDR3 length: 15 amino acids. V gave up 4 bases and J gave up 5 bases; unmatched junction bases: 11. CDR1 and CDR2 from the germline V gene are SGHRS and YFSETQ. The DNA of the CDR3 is TGCGCCAGCAGCAACCACAGGGGTGCCTCATATGGCTACACCTTC. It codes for CASSNHRGASYGYTF. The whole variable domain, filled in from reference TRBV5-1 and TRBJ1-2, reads KAGVTQTPRYLIKTRGQQVTLSCSPISGHRSVSWYQQTPGQGLQFLFEYFSETQRNKGNFPGRFSGRQFSNSRSEMNVSTLELGDSALYLCASSNHRGASYGYTFGSGTRLTVV.

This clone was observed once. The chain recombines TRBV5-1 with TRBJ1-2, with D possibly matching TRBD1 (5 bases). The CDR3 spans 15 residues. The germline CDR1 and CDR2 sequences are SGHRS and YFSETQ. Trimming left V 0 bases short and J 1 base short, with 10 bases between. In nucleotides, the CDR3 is TGCGCCAGCAGCTTGGGAGGCGGGGGTAACTATGGCTACACCTTC. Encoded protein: CASSLGGGGNYGYTF.

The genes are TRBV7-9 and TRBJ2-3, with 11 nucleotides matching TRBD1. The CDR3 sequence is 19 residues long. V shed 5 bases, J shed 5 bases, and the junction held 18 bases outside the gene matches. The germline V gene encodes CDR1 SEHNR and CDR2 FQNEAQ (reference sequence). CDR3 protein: CASSHHRLRDRGFVDTQYF. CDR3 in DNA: TGTGCCAGCAGCCACCATAGACTCCGGGACAGGGGGTTCGTAGATACGCAGTATTTT. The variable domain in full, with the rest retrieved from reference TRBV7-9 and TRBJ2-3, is DTGVSQNPRHKITKRGQNVTFRCDPISEHNRLYWYRQTLGQGPEFLTYFQNEAQLEKSRLLSDRFSAERPKGSFSTLEIQRTEQGDSAMYLCASSHHRLRDRGFVDTQYFGPGTRLTVL.